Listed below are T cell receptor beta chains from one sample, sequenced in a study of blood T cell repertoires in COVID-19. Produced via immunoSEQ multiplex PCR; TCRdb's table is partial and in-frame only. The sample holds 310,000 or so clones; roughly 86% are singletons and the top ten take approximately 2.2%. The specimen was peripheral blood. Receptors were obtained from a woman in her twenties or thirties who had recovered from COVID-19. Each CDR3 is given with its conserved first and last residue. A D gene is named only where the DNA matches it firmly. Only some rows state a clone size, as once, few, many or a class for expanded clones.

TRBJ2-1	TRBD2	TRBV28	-	TGTGCCAGCAGTTTAAACATAGCGGGAGGCCCCCCTGAGCAGTTCTTC	CASSLNIAGGPPEQFF
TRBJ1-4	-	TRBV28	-	TGTGCCAGTCAGGGCCTTAATGAAAAACTGTTTTTT	CASQGLNEKLFF
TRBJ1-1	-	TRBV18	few	TGTGCCAGCTCAGAGGGTATGAACACTGAAGCTTTCTTT	CASSEGMNTEAFF
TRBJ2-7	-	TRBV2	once	TGTGCCAGCAGGACGGACAGTCTCTCCTACGAGCAGTACTTC	CASRTDSLSYEQYF
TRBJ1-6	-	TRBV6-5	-	TGTGCCAGCTTGAACAGCCAACCTTATAATTCACCCCTCCACTTT	CASLNSQPYNSPLHF
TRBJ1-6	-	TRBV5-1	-	TGCGCCAGCAGCTTGTACCCGGGACACAGCAATTCACCCCTCCACTTT	CASSLYPGHSNSPLHF
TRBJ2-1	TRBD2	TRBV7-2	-	TGTGCCAGCACCCTCAGAGGGACTAGGAGCAATGAGCAGTTCTTC	CASTLRGTRSNEQFF
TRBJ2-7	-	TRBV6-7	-	TGTGCCAGCAGTTACAGTCAGGCGTCCTCCTACGAGCAGTACTTC	CASSYSQASSYEQYF
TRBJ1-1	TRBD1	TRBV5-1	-	TGCGCCAGCAGCCTCGGAGGGGGCACCACTGAAGCTTTCTTT	CASSLGGGTTEAFF
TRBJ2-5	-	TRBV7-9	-	TGTGCCAGCAGCTTAGTTCGAGGAGAGACCCAGTACTTC	CASSLVRGETQYF
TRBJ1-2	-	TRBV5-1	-	TGCGCCAGCAGCTTGACAGGCAAAAACTATGGCTACACCTTC	CASSLTGKNYGYTF
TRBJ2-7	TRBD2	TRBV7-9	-	TGTGCCAGCAGCTCGATTCTAGCGGTATACTACGAGCAGTACTTC	CASSSILAVYYEQYF
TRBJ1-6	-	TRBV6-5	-	TGTGCCAGCAGGTGGGGGACAACGAATTCACCCCTCCACTTT	CASRWGTTNSPLHF
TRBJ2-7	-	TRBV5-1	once	TGCGCCAGCAGCTTCAACTCCGAGGAGCAGTACTTC	CASSFNSEEQYF
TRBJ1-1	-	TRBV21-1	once	TGTGCCAGCAGCACCGGACAGGATGACACTGAAGCTTTCTTT	CASSTGQDDTEAFF
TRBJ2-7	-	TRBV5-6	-	TGTGCCAGCAGCTTATCAGGGTCCCACGAGCAGTACTTC	CASSLSGSHEQYF
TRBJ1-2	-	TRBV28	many	TGTGCCAGCGGTAGGCAGGACTATGGCTACACCTTC	CASGRQDYGYTF
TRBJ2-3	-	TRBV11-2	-	TGTGCCAGCAGCTTAGATCGACTGATCTACACAGATACGCAGTATTTT	CASSLDRLIYTDTQYF
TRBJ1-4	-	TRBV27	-	TGTGCCAGCAGCCTACGGGATCCTGCTAATGAAAAACTGTTTTTT	CASSLRDPANEKLFF
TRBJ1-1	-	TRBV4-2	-	TGTGCCAGCAGCCAAGATGGGTCTCAGGATGAAGCTTTCTTT	CASSQDGSQDEAFF
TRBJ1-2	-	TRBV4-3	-	TGCGCCAGCAGCCAAGATGAGGAAGGAGACTATGGCTACACCTTC	CASSQDEEGDYGYTF
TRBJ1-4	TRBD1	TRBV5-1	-	TGCGCCAGCAGCGTGGGACAGATAAATGAAAAACTGTTTTTT	CASSVGQINEKLFF
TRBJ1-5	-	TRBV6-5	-	TGTGCCAGCAGAAAACAGGAAGGGTACAATCAGCCCCAGCATTTT	CASRKQEGYNQPQHF
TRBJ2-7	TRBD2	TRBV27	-	TGTGCCAGCAGTTTACGGGGGGAAACCTACGAGCAGTACTTC	CASSLRGETYEQYF
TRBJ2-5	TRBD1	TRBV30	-	TGTGCCTGGAGTGACCGGGACAGACACTCTACAGAGACCCAGTACTTC	CAWSDRDRHSTETQYF
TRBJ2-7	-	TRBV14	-	TGTGCCAGCAGCCAAGTTAGCGCCCCCCTCTACGAGCAGTACTTC	CASSQVSAPLYEQYF
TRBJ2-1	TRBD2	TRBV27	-	TGTGCCAGCAGTTCAACTAGCGGGGGTAATGAGCAGTTCTTC	CASSSTSGGNEQFF
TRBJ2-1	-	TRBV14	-	TGTGCCAGCAGCAACTTGAGAGGAGCGCAACTTTTCTACAATGAGCAGTTCTTC	CASSNLRGAQLFYNEQFF